This T cell receptor beta chain was obtained from a study of shared clonotypes between healthy human individuals. Study-wide points: Clonotype sharing among donors was expected to depend on sequencing depth. Generation of non-shared clonotypes was less probable than generation of clonotypes shared by all four donors. Memory subsets generally showed lower estimated richness than naive subsets.

Regarding this clone: Its antigen remains unknown.

Deep was the level at which the assay was run. Profiled with immunoSEQ multiplex PCR; TCRdb holds only in-frame clones, not every one. The table includes over 2 million clones, 85% to 95% detected once. The germline V and J ends were trimmed by 6 bases and 4 bases, with 16 bases remaining between them. Germline values: CDR1 SGHNT, CDR2 YYREEE (reference sequence). This CDR3 has 14 residues. This TCR derives from a man between 18 and 35 years old in good health. The chain has TRBV5-4 and TRBJ1-1; possibly TRBD1 for D (5 bases). The sequenced sample was naive CD4+ T cells sorted from blood. Indicated subset: CD45RA+ positively selected. CDR3 amino acids: CASTWRGGSTEAFF. As DNA, the CDR3 is TGTGCCAGCACCTGGAGGGGAGGGAGCACTGAAGCTTTCTTT.